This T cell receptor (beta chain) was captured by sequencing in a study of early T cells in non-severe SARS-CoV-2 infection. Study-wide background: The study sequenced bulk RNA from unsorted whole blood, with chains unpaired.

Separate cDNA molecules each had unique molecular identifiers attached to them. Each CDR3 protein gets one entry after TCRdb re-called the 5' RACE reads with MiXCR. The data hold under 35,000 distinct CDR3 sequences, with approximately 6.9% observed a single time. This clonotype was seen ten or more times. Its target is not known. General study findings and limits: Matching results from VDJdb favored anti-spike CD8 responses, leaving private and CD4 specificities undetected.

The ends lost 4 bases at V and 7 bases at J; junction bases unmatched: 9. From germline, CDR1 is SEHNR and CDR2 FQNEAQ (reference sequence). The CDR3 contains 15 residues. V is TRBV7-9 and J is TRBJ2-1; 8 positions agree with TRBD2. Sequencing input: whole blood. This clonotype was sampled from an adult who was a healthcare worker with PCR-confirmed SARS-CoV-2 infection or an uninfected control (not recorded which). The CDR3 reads CASSSPGSGGNEQFF. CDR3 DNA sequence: TGTGCCAGCAGCTCCCCGGGATCGGGGGGGAATGAGCAGTTCTTC. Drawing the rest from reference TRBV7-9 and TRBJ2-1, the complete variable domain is DTGVSQNPRHKITKRGQNVTFRCDPISEHNRLYWYRQTLGQGPEFLTYFQNEAQLEKSRLLSDRFSAERPKGSFSTLEIQRTEQGDSAMYLCASSSPGSGGNEQFFGPGTRLTVL.